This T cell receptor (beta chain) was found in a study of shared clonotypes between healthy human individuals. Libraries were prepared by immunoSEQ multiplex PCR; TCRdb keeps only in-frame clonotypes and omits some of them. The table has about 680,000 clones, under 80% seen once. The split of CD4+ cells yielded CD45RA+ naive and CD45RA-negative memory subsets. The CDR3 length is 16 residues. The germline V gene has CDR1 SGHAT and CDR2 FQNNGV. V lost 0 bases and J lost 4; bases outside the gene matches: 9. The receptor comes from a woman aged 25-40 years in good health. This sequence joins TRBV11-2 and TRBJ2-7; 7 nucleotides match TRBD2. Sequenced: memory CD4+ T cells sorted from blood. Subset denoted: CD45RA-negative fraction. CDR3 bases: TGTGCCAGCAGCTTAGATCTAGACGGGAGGAGTTACGAGCAGTACTTC. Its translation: CASSLDLDGRSYEQYF.